The rows below give T cell receptor beta chains drawn from one sample of a study of shared clonotypes between healthy human individuals. TCRdb's table, derived via immunoSEQ multiplex PCR, lists solely in-frame clones and lacks some. The sample records about 2 million clones, less than 95% being singletons. The sample comprised naive CD8+ T cells sorted from blood. These receptors were obtained from a man younger than 30 in good health. Each CDR3 is given without its conserved first and last residue.

v_call	j_call	cdr3_aa
TRBV9	TRBJ1-1	ASSGTGQNTEAF
TRBV18	TRBJ2-5	ASSPPTGQETQY
TRBV29-1	TRBJ1-1	SARTENTEAF
TRBV19	TRBJ2-7	ASSASDSYEQY
TRBV5-6	TRBJ2-7	ASSSRDRGYEQY
TRBV28	TRBJ2-7	ASSLREVAGEQY
TRBV11-2	TRBJ2-1	ASRPTSGFEQF
TRBV27	TRBJ2-1	ASSTSGGAGPGNEQF
TRBV7-9	TRBJ2-1	ASSSRPGEQF
TRBV28	TRBJ1-1	ASSFDGEKLYRTEAF
TRBV6-1	TRBJ2-1	ASSGVGVEQF